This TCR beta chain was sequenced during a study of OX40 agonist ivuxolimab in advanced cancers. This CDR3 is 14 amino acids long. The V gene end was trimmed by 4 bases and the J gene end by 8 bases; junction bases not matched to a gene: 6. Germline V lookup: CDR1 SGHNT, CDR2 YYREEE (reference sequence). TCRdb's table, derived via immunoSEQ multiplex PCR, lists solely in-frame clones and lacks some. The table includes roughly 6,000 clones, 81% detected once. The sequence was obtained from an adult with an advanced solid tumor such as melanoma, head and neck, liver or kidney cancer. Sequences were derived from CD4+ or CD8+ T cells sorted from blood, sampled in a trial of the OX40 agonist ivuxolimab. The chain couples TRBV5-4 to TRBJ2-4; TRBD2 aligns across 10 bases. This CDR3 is CASSRAGGVDIQYF. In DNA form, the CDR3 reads TGTGCCAGCAGCCGAGCGGGGGGGGTGGACATTCAGTACTTC.